A selection of T cell receptor beta chains follows, all from one sample in a study of T cell responses to AZD1222 COVID-19 vaccine. Produced via immunoSEQ multiplex PCR; TCRdb's table is partial and in-frame only. The sample comprises 150,000 to 160,000 clones, approximately 86% of which are singletons, and approximately 7% rests with the top ten. This specimen consisted of peripheral blood, obtained after recovery from COVID-19. The receptors derive from an adult who had recovered from COVID-19. The CDR3 runs from the conserved cysteine through the conserved F or W. The D gene is left open where the match is weak. Where a row states a size, it is once, few, many or the class of an expanded clone; other rows omit it.

size: once; J: TRBJ1-4; D: -; V: TRBV19; DNA: TGTGCCAGTAGTATTTGGGCACTCCCTAATGAAAAACTGTTTTTT; CDR3: CASSIWALPNEKLFF
size: few; J: TRBJ2-5; D: TRBD2; V: TRBV28; DNA: TGTGCCAGCAGTTCCAGCGGGAGAGAGGAGACCCAGTACTTC; CDR3: CASSSSGREETQYF
size: -; J: TRBJ2-7; D: TRBD2; V: TRBV11-2; DNA: TGTGCCAGCAGCTTAGGTCGGCTAGCGGAAAGGCAGTACGAGCAGTACTTC; CDR3: CASSLGRLAERQYEQYF
size: -; J: TRBJ2-3; D: -; V: TRBV6-1; DNA: TGTGCCAGCAGTGAAGCGGAGGGTTGGAGTGGTACAGATACGCAGTATTTT; CDR3: CASSEAEGWSGTDTQYF
size: -; J: TRBJ2-7; D: -; V: TRBV7-2; DNA: TGTGCCAGCAGCCTCTTCAGCTCCTACGAGCAGTACTTC; CDR3: CASSLFSSYEQYF
size: -; J: TRBJ2-7; D: TRBD2; V: TRBV7-2; DNA: TGTGCCAGCAGGGGACTAGCGGGGGGGCCCTACGAGCAGTACTTC; CDR3: CASRGLAGGPYEQYF
size: -; J: TRBJ1-5; D: TRBD1; V: TRBV4-2; DNA: TGTGCCAGCAGCCAAGGGGAGGGACAGGGGGGCTTGCCCCAGCATTTT; CDR3: CASSQGEGQGGLPQHF
size: -; J: TRBJ2-7; D: TRBD2; V: TRBV5-1; DNA: TGCGCCAGCTCCGGGGGGCGGGAGGGCCGGAACGAGCAGTACTTC; CDR3: CASSGGREGRNEQYF
size: -; J: TRBJ1-4; D: -; V: TRBV10-1; DNA: TGCGCCAGCTTTGTTCTGGGGGCTATGACAACTAATGAAAAACTGTTTTTT; CDR3: CASFVLGAMTTNEKLFF
size: -; J: TRBJ1-2; D: -; V: TRBV2; DNA: TGTGCCAGCTGTAGTAACGGCGCTTTTGGGGATGGCTACACCTTC; CDR3: CASCSNGAFGDGYTF
size: few; J: TRBJ1-5; D: -; V: TRBV6-6; DNA: TGTGCCAGCAGTTACTCGGGTGGTTATAGCAATCAGCCCCAGCATTTT; CDR3: CASSYSGGYSNQPQHF
size: -; J: TRBJ2-7; D: -; V: TRBV4-1; DNA: TGCGCCAGCAGCCAAGTTCCCCATTTGGGACGCGAGCAGTACTTC; CDR3: CASSQVPHLGREQYF
size: -; J: TRBJ2-7; D: -; V: TRBV2; DNA: TGTGCCAGCAGTGGGGCAGGCGAGCAGTACTTC; CDR3: CASSGAGEQYF
size: -; J: TRBJ2-1; D: -; V: TRBV7-3; DNA: TGTGCCAGCAGACCGGACCCGGGACCTCCATACAATGAGCAGTTCTTC; CDR3: CASRPDPGPPYNEQFF
size: -; J: TRBJ2-7; D: -; V: TRBV20-1; DNA: TGCAGTGCGGCCCTTTGGGGCGAGCAGTACTTC; CDR3: CSAALWGEQYF